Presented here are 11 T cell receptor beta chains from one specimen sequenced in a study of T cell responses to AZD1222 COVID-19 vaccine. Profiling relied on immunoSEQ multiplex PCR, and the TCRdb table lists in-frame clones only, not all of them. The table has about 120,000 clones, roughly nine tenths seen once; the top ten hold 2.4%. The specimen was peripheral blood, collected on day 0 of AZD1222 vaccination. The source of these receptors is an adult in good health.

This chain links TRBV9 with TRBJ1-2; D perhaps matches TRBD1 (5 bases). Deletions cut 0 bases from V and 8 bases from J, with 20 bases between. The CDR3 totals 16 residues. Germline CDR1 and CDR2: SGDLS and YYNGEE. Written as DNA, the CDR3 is TGTGCCAGCAGCGTAGCTATATGGCAGGGCACAAGGGGCTACACCTTC. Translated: CASSVAIWQGTRGYTF.

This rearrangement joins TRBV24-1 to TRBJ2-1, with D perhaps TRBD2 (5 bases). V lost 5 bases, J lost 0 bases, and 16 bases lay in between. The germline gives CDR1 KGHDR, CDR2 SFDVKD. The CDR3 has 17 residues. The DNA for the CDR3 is TGTGCCACCAGTGGAGGACGTATGGCGGGCTCCTACAATGAGCAGTTCTTC. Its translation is CATSGGRMAGSYNEQFF.

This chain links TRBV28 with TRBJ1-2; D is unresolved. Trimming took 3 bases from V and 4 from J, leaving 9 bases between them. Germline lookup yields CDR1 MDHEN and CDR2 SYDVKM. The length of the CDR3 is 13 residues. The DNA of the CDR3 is TGTGCCAGCAGTTTGCCCACTCGCTATGGCTACACCTTC. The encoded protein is CASSLPTRYGYTF.

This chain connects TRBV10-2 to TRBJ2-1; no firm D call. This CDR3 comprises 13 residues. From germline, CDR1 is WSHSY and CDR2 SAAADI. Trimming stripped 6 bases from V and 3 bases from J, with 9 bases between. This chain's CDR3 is CASRSPDYNEQFF. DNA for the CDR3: TGCGCCAGCAGGAGCCCGGACTACAATGAGCAGTTCTTC.

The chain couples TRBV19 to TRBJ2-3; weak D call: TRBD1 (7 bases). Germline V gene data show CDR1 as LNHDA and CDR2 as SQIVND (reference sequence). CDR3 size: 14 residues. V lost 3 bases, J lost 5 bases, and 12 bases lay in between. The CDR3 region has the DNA TGTGCCAGTAGTATTCAGGGGGGACAAGATACGCAGTATTTT. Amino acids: CASSIQGGQDTQYF.

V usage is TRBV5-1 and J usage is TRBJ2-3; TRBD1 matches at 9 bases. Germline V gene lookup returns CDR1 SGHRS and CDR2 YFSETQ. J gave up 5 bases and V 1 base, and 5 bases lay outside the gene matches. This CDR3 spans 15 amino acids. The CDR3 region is CASSLWGQGGDTQYF. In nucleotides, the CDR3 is TGCGCCAGCAGCTTGTGGGGACAGGGAGGAGATACGCAGTATTTT.

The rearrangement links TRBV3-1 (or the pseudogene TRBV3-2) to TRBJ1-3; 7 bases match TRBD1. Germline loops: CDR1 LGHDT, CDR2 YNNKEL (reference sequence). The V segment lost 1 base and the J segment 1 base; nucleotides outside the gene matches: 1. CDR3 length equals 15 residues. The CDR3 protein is CASSQAGGSGNTIYF. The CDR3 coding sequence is TGTGCCAGCAGCCAAGCAGGGGGTTCTGGAAACACCATATATTTT.

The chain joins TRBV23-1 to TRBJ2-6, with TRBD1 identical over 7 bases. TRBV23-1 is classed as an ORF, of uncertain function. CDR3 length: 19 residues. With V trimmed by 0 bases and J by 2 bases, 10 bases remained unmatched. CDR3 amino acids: CASSQSLGQTGTGANVLTF. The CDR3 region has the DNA TGCGCCAGCAGTCAATCGTTAGGGCAGACAGGGACTGGGGCCAACGTCCTGACTTTC.

CDR3 sequence (DNA): TGTGCCAGCAGCCCTAATGGGGGGCAAGGTGAAAAACTGTTTTTT. It is translated as CASSPNGGQGEKLFF. The J gene is TRBJ1-4, the V gene TRBV21-1. TRBV21-1 is an annotated pseudogene. CDR3 size: 15 residues.

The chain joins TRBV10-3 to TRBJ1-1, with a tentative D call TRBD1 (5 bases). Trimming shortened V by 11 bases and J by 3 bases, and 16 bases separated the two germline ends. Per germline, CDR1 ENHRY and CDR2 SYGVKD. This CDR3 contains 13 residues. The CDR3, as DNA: TGTGCCGCTGCCTTATCCAGGGACACTGAAGCTTTCTTT. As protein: CAAALSRDTEAFF.

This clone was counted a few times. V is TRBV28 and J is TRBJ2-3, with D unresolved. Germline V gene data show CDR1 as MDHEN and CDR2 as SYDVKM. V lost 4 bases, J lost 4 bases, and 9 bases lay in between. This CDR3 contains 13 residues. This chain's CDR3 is CASSSVASDTQYF. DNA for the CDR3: TGTGCCAGCAGTTCGGTTGCATCAGATACGCAGTATTTT.